This TCR beta chain was retrieved from a study of T cell responses to AZD1222 COVID-19 vaccine. Study-level findings and limits: The sample set comprised mostly white British donors with more females, and clonal diversity was possibly underestimated. Repertoire sampling occurred only after the peak T cell response. Nearly half of the spike-specific TCRs reportedly recognize variant regions that carry no mutations. Dominant CD4 TCR responses targeted spike regions 160-218 and 743-854.

Of note for this clone: The antigen is unknown.

This table comes from immunoSEQ multiplex PCR, and its TCRdb copy is limited to in-frame clones, with some not included. The top ten hold about 4.8% of the sample, which has 90,000 to 150,000 clones, roughly 89% seen once. The ends were cut back, 3 bases at V and 6 bases at J, with 12 bases in the middle. There are 14 residues in the CDR3. The germline CDR1 and CDR2 sequences are GTSNPN and SVGIG (reference sequence). The clonotype comes from an adult in good health. Here the sequenced sample was peripheral blood, taken on day 0 of AZD1222 vaccination. J is TRBJ1-6 and V is TRBV30, with D tentatively TRBD1 (5 bases). CDR3 sequence (DNA): TGTGCCTGGAGCCGGGACGGCCCTAATTCACCCCTCCACTTT. Protein: CAWSRDGPNSPLHF.